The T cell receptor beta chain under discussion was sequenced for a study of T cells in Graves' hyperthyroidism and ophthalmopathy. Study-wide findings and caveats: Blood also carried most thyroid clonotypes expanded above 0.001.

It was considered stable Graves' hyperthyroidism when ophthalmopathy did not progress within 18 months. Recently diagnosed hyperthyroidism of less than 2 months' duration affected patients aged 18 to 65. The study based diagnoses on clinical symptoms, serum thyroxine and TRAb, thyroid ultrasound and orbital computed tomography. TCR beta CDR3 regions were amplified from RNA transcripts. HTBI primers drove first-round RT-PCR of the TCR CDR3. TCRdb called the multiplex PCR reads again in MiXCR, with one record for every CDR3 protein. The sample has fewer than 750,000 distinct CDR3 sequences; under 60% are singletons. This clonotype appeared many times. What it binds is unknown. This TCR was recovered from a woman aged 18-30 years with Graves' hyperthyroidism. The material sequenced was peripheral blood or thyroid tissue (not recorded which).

The CDR3 protein is CSAVQGGGYTEAFF. DNA of the CDR3: TGCAGTGCAGTACAGGGGGGGGGGTACACTGAAGCTTTCTTT. This chain connects TRBV20-1 to TRBJ1-1; 8 nucleotides line up with TRBD1. J was trimmed by 3 bases and V by 6 bases; bases with no gene match: 9. The CDR3 spans 14 residues. The V gene's germline CDR1 is DFQATT and CDR2 SNEGSKA (reference sequence).